This T cell receptor beta chain was recovered during a study of vaccination effects on CD4 cells after COVID-19. Points from the study as a whole: Healthy vaccine recipients' vaccine-induced clones were almost all SARS-CoV-2 mono-reactive. There was marked clonal contraction among infection- and vaccine-induced clones late after vaccination.

Note on this clone: The target antigen is unknown.

Repertoires were generated with immunoSEQ multiplex PCR, while TCRdb's copy carries only in-frame clones and drops some. The data contain some 27,000 clones, about 70% of them singletons. Peptide-pool stimulation followed by sequencing identified expanded antigen-specific CD4+ clonotypes in the ViraFEST assay. The culture ran for under eleven days, and then CD4+ T cells were isolated. Participants were given two doses of BNT162b2 or mRNA-1273 vaccine. PBMC cultures contained 1.5 million to 2 million cells per well, 9.5 to 10 IU/ml IL-2 and about 9.7 ug/ml peptides. Half-medium exchanges with IL-2 medium took place on days 3 and 7. This receptor was obtained from a human donor who received a COVID-19 vaccine. The sample was CD4+ T cells from PBMCs cultured with HCoV-NL63 spike peptides, taken after COVID-19 vaccination.

CDR3 residues: CASRGITDTQYF. The CDR3 nucleotides read TGCGCCAGCAGAGGGATTACAGATACGCAGTATTTT. The chain links TRBV10-1 to TRBJ2-3; D is undetermined. Germline CDR1 is WNHNN and CDR2 is SYGVQD (reference sequence). This CDR3 spans 12 amino acids. The V end lost 6 bases, the J end lost 3 bases, and 7 bases lay between the germline ends.